These 5 T cell receptor beta chains share one sample of origin, sequenced in a study of CD8 T cells in ankylosing spondylitis. MiXCR, run by TCRdb on the 5' RACE reads, gives a single entry per CDR3 protein. The data hold 150,000 to 200,000 distinct CDR3 sequences, with around a sixth observed a single time. The source material was blood, either unsorted or a sorted T cell fraction (not recorded which). The receptors here all came from a male donor aged 10 to 35 with ankylosing spondylitis or in good health (not recorded which).

This chain joins TRBV24-1 and TRBJ2-3, with D possibly being TRBD2 (6 bases). CDR1 and CDR2 from the germline V gene are KGHDR and SFDVKD. There are 13 residues in the CDR3. Trimming took 5 bases from V and 2 from J, leaving 7 bases between them. The CDR3: CATSGGTTDTQYF. As DNA, the CDR3 is TGTGCCACCAGTGGCGGGACCACAGATACGCAGTATTTT.

This clonotype showed up many times. A junction boundary mismatches the germline segment, possibly from a read error. This chain joins TRBV5-1 and TRBJ2-7, with D unclear. The germline V gene encodes CDR1 SGHRS and CDR2 YFSETQ. CDR3 size: 10 residues. CDR3 region: CASSLGSGNF. The CDR3 region has the DNA TGCGCCAGCAGCTTGGGGTCAGGAAACTTC.

Only a few counts were recorded for this clonotype. The chain links TRBV2 to TRBJ2-7; D not resolved. This CDR3 contains 14 residues. V was cut by 7 bases and J by 1 base, with 14 bases left in between. Germline assignment: CDR1 SNHLY and CDR2 FYNNEI. For the CDR3, the DNA is TGTGCCAGCACGATAGGACGGGCGTCCTACGAGCAGTACGTC. Its translation: CASTIGRASYEQYV.

Many counts were recorded for this clonotype. J is TRBJ1-5 and V is TRBV4-1; tentatively, D is TRBD1 (5 bases). Deletions cut 0 bases from V and 6 bases from J, with 12 bases between. The germline gives CDR1 MGHRA, CDR2 YSYEKL. CDR3 length: 15 amino acids. The CDR3 here is CASSQDSGGGQPQHF. DNA of the CDR3: TGCGCCAGCAGCCAAGACAGCGGGGGAGGTCAGCCCCAGCATTTT.

CDR3 in DNA: TGTGCCAGCAGCTTGGGACCCTACCCAGAGACCCAGTACTTC. The encoded protein is CASSLGPYPETQYF. The chain joins TRBV5-6 to TRBJ2-5; D is unresolved. Trimming took 0 bases from V and 4 from J, leaving 10 bases between them. The CDR3 loop spans 14 amino acids. Germline V gives CDR1 SGHDT, CDR2 YYEEEE.